Below, 29 T cell receptor beta chains from the same sample are listed, as sequenced in a study of OX40 agonist ivuxolimab in advanced cancers. The data were produced by immunoSEQ multiplex PCR, yet TCRdb's version contains in-frame clones alone and is incomplete. Among approximately 37,000 clones, around 83% were seen once, and the ten largest hold roughly 19%. Sample: CD4+ or CD8+ T cells sorted from blood, taken in a trial of the OX40 agonist ivuxolimab. All receptors come from an adult with an advanced solid tumor such as melanoma, head and neck, liver or kidney cancer.

The J gene is TRBJ2-7, the V gene TRBV6-1; D unclear. The CDR3 is 11 amino acids. Trimming removed 7 bases at V and 3 bases at J, with 7 bases between. CDR1 is MNHNS, CDR2 SASEGT, per germline. CDR3 in DNA: TGTGCCAGCAAAATCGGCTACGAGCAGTACTTC. Translating it yields CASKIGYEQYF.

The CDR3: CASSSSGYNEQFF. The CDR3 nucleotides are TGTGCCAGCAGCTCTAGCGGTTACAATGAGCAGTTCTTC. This chain connects TRBV11-3 to TRBJ2-1; 7 bases are shared with TRBD2. J gave up 4 bases and V 4 bases, and 1 base lay outside the gene matches. The germline V gene has CDR1 SGHNT and CDR2 YENEEA. The CDR3 consists of 13 residues.

This clone is deemed medium-sized. The rearrangement uses TRBV7-3 and TRBJ2-2; D is possibly TRBD2 (6 bases). V lost 3 bases to trimming and J lost 6 bases, with 14 bases between them. This CDR3 has 15 residues. The germline V gene has CDR1 SGHTA and CDR2 FQGTGA. The CDR3 DNA reads as TGTGCCAGCAGCTTTAGCGGAGATGTTCCCGGGGAGCTGTTTTTT. Its protein is CASSFSGDVPGELFF.

J is TRBJ2-5 and V is TRBV11-2; possibly TRBD2 for D (6 bases). The V and J ends lost 7 bases and 1 base respectively, with 22 bases between them. The CDR3 totals 17 residues. The germline V gene has CDR1 SGHAT and CDR2 FQNNGV. CDR3 nucleotide sequence: TGTGCCAGCACCTCACGCCAACTTAGCGGATCCCAAGAGACCCAGTACTTC. Amino acid sequence: CASTSRQLSGSQETQYF.

The J gene is TRBJ2-3, the V gene TRBV5-1; 10 nucleotides align to TRBD2. From germline, CDR1 is SGHRS and CDR2 YFSETQ. This CDR3 contains 14 residues. V was clipped by 2 bases and J by 4 bases; unmatched bases: 1. CDR3 in amino acids: CASSFGTSADTQYF. For the CDR3, the DNA is TGCGCCAGCAGCTTCGGGACTAGCGCAGATACGCAGTATTTT.

This chain connects TRBV4-1 to TRBJ1-2; D remains unclear. Germline V CDR1 and CDR2: MGHRA, YSYEKL. The CDR3 runs 12 residues. V shed 5 bases and J shed 2 bases, with 6 bases lying between them. CDR3: CASSAGNYGYTF. The CDR3 region has the DNA TGCGCCAGCAGCGCGGGAAACTATGGCTACACCTTC.

This sequence joins TRBV30 and TRBJ1-5; 10 positions agree with TRBD1. With 0 bases clipped from V and 5 bases from J, the junction kept 1 base outside the gene matches. The CDR3 runs to 14 residues. Germline loops: CDR1 GTSNPN, CDR2 SVGIG (reference sequence). The CDR3 loop is CAWSVGQGDQPQHF. For the CDR3, the DNA is TGTGCCTGGAGTGTAGGACAGGGGGATCAGCCCCAGCATTTT. Combining the CDR3 with reference TRBV30 and TRBJ1-5 gives the whole variable domain SQTIHQWPATLVQPVGSPLSLECTVEGTSNPNLYWYRQAAGRGLQLLFYSVGIGQISSEVPQNLSASRPQDRQFILSSKKLLLSDSGFYLCAWSVGQGDQPQHFGDGTRLSIL.

The rearrangement uses TRBV11-2 and TRBJ1-4; D is perhaps TRBD1 (5 bases). CDR3 length: 15 residues. Trimming removed 1 base at V and 3 bases at J, with 9 bases between. In germline, CDR1 is SGHAT, CDR2 FQNNGV. The CDR3 is CASSLVGAANEKLFF. CDR3 DNA sequence: TGTGCCAGCAGCTTAGTTGGGGCAGCTAATGAAAAACTGTTTTTT.

The chain combines TRBV6-6 with TRBJ2-1, with TRBD2 identical over 10 bases. Per the germline V gene, CDR1 is MNHNY and CDR2 is SVGAGI (reference sequence). J was trimmed by 3 bases and V by 4 bases; bases with no gene match: 6. The CDR3 is made up of 16 amino acids. CDR3 DNA: TGTGCCAGCAGTTTCAATCTAGCGGGGGACTACAATGAGCAGTTCTTC. Translated: CASSFNLAGDYNEQFF.

The chain recombines TRBV7-2 with TRBJ1-5; D unclear. This CDR3 has 15 residues. Trimming pared 0 bases from V and 3 bases from J, leaving 9 bases between. Germline-derived CDR1 and CDR2 are SGHTA and FQGNSA. The CDR3 nucleotides are TGTGCCAGCAGCTTAGCGAGACTGCCCAATCAGCCCCAGCATTTT. Translated: CASSLARLPNQPQHF.

The chain couples TRBV4-3 to TRBJ2-1; 9 nucleotides agree with TRBD2. The CDR3 runs 16 residues. From germline, CDR1 is LGHNA and CDR2 YSLEER. Trimming at V came to 0 bases and at J to 8 bases, leaving 8 bases not matched to a gene. CDR3 in amino acids: CASSQDLGRGGHEQFF. In DNA form, the CDR3 reads TGCGCCAGCAGCCAAGATCTTGGGCGGGGGGGCCATGAGCAGTTCTTC.

CDR3 coding DNA: TGTGCCAGCAGTTTACTGGGGGGGAAAGAGACCCAGTACTTC. Encoded protein: CASSLLGGKETQYF. The chain links TRBV28 to TRBJ2-5; 7 nucleotides line up with TRBD2. Germline CDR1 and CDR2: MDHEN and SYDVKM. This CDR3 contains 14 residues. V dropped 2 bases and J dropped 3; count of bases not matched to a gene: 3.

The chain employs TRBV5-4 and TRBJ1-1; 9 nucleotides match TRBD1. The CDR3 totals 12 residues. Germline trimming cut 4 bases from V and 11 bases from J; bases unmatched to any gene: 6. Germline CDR1 and CDR2: SGHNT and YYREEE (reference sequence). The CDR3 spells CASSPGTGYAFF. In DNA, the CDR3 is TGTGCCAGCAGCCCCGGGACAGGGTACGCTTTCTTT.

The CDR3: CASRLDSTGQNTEAFF. CDR3 in DNA: TGTGCAAGTCGCTTAGATTCTACAGGGCAGAACACTGAAGCTTTCTTT. This chain joins TRBV12-2 and TRBJ1-1; the table names TRBD1, a call not compared with the DNA. TRBV12-2 is flagged as a pseudogene. This CDR3 is 16 amino acids long.

Only one count was recorded for this clone. The rearrangement uses TRBV6-1 and TRBJ2-7; TRBD2 matches 14 bases. The CDR3 length is 15 residues. The V and J ends lost 3 bases and 5 bases, in that order; junction bases with no gene match: 3. The germline CDR1 and CDR2 sequences are MNHNS and SASEGT. DNA for the CDR3: TGTGCCAGCAGTGAGACTAGCGGGAGGGTTGACGAGCAGTACTTC. Translation gives CASSETSGRVDEQYF.

This clone appeared a few times. The rearrangement links TRBV23-1 to TRBJ2-1; 7 bases align to TRBD2. TRBV23-1 is known as an ORF, though its function is uncertain. The CDR3 runs to 17 residues. J gave up 9 bases and V 0 bases, and 14 bases lay outside the gene matches. CDR3 in DNA: TGCGCCAGCAGTCAATCGGGGGGGAATCGTATCGTTGGTGAGCAGTTCTTC. Protein product: CASSQSGGNRIVGEQFF.

This sequence joins TRBV28 and TRBJ1-1; D is undetermined. The V and J ends lost 6 bases and 0 bases respectively, with 11 bases between them. There are 14 residues in the CDR3. Germline V CDR1 and CDR2: MDHEN, SYDVKM. CDR3 nucleotide sequence: TGTGCCAGCAGGGGCTGGTCAGTGAACACTGAAGCTTTCTTT. It translates to CASRGWSVNTEAFF. Filled out from reference TRBV28 and TRBJ1-1, the complete variable domain reads DVKVTQSSRYLVKRTGEKVFLECVQDMDHENMFWYRQDPGLGLRLIYFSYDVKMKEKGDIPEGYSVSREKKERFSLILESASTNQTSMYLCASRGWSVNTEAFFGQGTRLTVV.

This chain uses TRBV28 with TRBJ1-2; 7 bases map to TRBD1. Germline trimming cut 3 bases from V and 4 bases from J; bases unmatched to any gene: 2. Germline V lookup: CDR1 MDHEN, CDR2 SYDVKM. CDR3 length equals 13 residues. The CDR3 sequence is CASSFAGGYGYTF. CDR3 nucleotides: TGTGCCAGCAGTTTTGCAGGGGGCTATGGCTACACCTTC.

As to this clone: This sample also contains other DNA sequences that code for the same CDR3. The chain has TRBV5-4 and TRBJ2-5, with 12 bases matching TRBD1. The CDR3 covers 16 residues. The germline CDR1 and CDR2 sequences are SGHNT and YYREEE (reference sequence). V dropped 1 base and J dropped 5; count of bases not matched to a gene: 6. The CDR3 DNA reads as TGTGCCAGCAGCTTGTGGGACAGGGGGCTTCGGGAGACCCAGTACTTC. Protein product: CASSLWDRGLRETQYF. Full variable domain (rest looked up from reference TRBV5-4 and TRBJ2-5): ETGVTQSPTHLIKTRGQQVTLRCSSQSGHNTVSWYQQALGQGPQFIFQYYREEENGRGNFPPRFSGLQFPNYSSELNVNALELDDSALYLCASSLWDRGLRETQYFGPGTRLLVL.

This chain links TRBV7-9 with TRBJ2-2; 8 positions match TRBD1. V shed 4 bases, J shed 6 bases, and the junction held 13 bases outside the gene matches. The CDR3 is 17 residues long. The germline CDR1 and CDR2 sequences are SEHNR and FQNEAQ (reference sequence). For the CDR3, the DNA is TGTGCCAGCAGCTCTTTCTCTGGACAGGGCGGCGCCGGGGAGCTGTTTTTT. Its translation is CASSSFSGQGGAGELFF. The full variable domain, with the rest looked up from reference TRBV7-9 and TRBJ2-2, is DTGVSQNPRHKITKRGQNVTFRCDPISEHNRLYWYRQTLGQGPEFLTYFQNEAQLEKSRLLSDRFSAERPKGSFSTLEIQRTEQGDSAMYLCASSSFSGQGGAGELFFGEGSRLTVL.

The gene calls are TRBV19 and TRBJ2-2; 9 bases agree with TRBD2. The CDR3 is 18 amino acids. The junction had 16 bases not matched to a gene; V was cut back by 11 bases and J by 0 bases. The germline V gene encodes CDR1 LNHDA and CDR2 SQIVND (reference sequence). CDR3 in amino acids: CAASGRYLRSPNTGELFF. CDR3 DNA sequence: TGTGCCGCCAGCGGGAGGTACCTTCGTTCCCCGAACACCGGGGAGCTGTTTTTT.

The rearrangement links TRBV27 to TRBJ2-3, with TRBD2 identical over 7 bases. Trimming cost V 10 bases and J 2 bases; bases outside gene matches: 6. Germline loops: CDR1 MNHEY, CDR2 SMNVEV (reference sequence). The CDR3 runs to 13 residues. The CDR3 loop is CATGAGATDTQYF. The CDR3 coding sequence is TGTGCCACTGGGGCGGGAGCCACAGATACGCAGTATTTT.

The gene calls are TRBV27 and TRBJ1-5, with 12 bases fitting TRBD1. The V gene end was trimmed by 6 bases and the J gene end by 6 bases; junction bases not matched to a gene: 6. Germline CDR1 and CDR2: MNHEY and SMNVEV (reference sequence). This CDR3 has 15 residues. The CDR3 bases are TGTGCCAGCAGCCCCGGGACAGGGGGCTTTCAGCCCCAGCATTTT. Its translation: CASSPGTGGFQPQHF.

This chain links TRBV7-9 with TRBJ1-2; unclear D gene. Trimming pared 5 bases from V and 4 bases from J, leaving 17 bases between. Per the germline V gene, CDR1 is SEHNR and CDR2 is FQNEAQ (reference sequence). This CDR3 has 15 residues. The CDR3 loop is CASSPDDGLGYGYTF. Here the CDR3 DNA reads TGTGCCAGCAGCCCCGACGACGGTTTGGGCTATGGCTACACCTTC.

This chain connects TRBV19 to TRBJ2-7; either TRBD1 or TRBD2 may fit D (5 bases each). Germline V gene data show CDR1 as LNHDA and CDR2 as SQIVND (reference sequence). The CDR3 loop spans 13 amino acids. The V end was cut by 1 base, the J end by 1 base, with 5 bases between. The CDR3 nucleotides read TGTGCCAGTAGTATAGGGGGGTCCTACGAGCAGTACTTC. This sequence encodes CASSIGGSYEQYF.

The chain links TRBV7-9 to TRBJ2-3; D gene ambiguous. Trimming removed 4 bases from V and 2 bases from J, with 10 bases in between. CDR3 size: 14 residues. CDR1 is SEHNR, CDR2 FQNEAQ, per germline (reference sequence). CDR3 nucleotides: TGTGCCAGCAGCTCACGGTTGTACACAGATACGCAGTATTTT. It codes for CASSSRLYTDTQYF. Drawing the rest from reference TRBV7-9 and TRBJ2-3, the complete variable domain is DTGVSQNPRHKITKRGQNVTFRCDPISEHNRLYWYRQTLGQGPEFLTYFQNEAQLEKSRLLSDRFSAERPKGSFSTLEIQRTEQGDSAMYLCASSSRLYTDTQYFGPGTRLTVL.

This clone was picked up a small number of times. This chain connects TRBV15 to TRBJ2-7; 7 bases fit TRBD1. This CDR3 comprises 15 residues. Germline V gene data show CDR1 as LNHNV and CDR2 as YYDKDF (reference sequence). V dropped 0 bases and J dropped 6; count of bases not matched to a gene: 8. The CDR3 bases are TGTGCCACCAGCAGAGATCGTTTCAGGGGGTCCGAGCAGTACTTC. It is translated as CATSRDRFRGSEQYF.

This clone occurred once. The chain recombines TRBV27 with TRBJ2-6; D is unresolved. Germline lookup yields CDR1 MNHEY and CDR2 SMNVEV (reference sequence). V dropped 3 bases and J dropped 0 bases, with 6 bases sitting between them. The CDR3 covers 15 residues. CDR3 DNA sequence: TGTGCCAGCAGTTTGGAGAGCTCTGGGGCCAACGTCCTGACTTTC. As protein: CASSLESSGANVLTF. The full variable domain, in which reference TRBV27 and TRBJ2-6 provide the parts outside the CDR3, is EAQVTQNPRYLITVTGKKLTVTCSQNMNHEYMSWYRQDPGLGLRQIYYSMNVEVTDKGDVPEGYKVSRKEKRNFPLILESPSPNQTSLYFCASSLESSGANVLTFGAGSRLTVL.

The V and J genes are TRBV5-6 and TRBJ1-2, with 12 positions matching TRBD1. Trimming at V came to 3 bases and at J to 5 bases, leaving 5 bases not matched to a gene. The CDR3 contains 15 residues. Germline CDR1 is SGHDT and CDR2 is YYEEEE. The CDR3 region is CASSWGQGAPYGYTF. In DNA form, the CDR3 reads TGTGCCAGCAGCTGGGGACAGGGGGCGCCGTATGGCTACACCTTC.